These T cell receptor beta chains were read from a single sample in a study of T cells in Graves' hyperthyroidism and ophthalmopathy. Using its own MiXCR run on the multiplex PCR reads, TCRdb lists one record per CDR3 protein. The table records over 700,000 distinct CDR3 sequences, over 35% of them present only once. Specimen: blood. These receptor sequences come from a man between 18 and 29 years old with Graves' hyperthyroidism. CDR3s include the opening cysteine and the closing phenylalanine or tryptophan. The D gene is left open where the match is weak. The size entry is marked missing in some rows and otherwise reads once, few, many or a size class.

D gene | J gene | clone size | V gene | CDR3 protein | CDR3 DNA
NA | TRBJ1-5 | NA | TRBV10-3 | CASSLGATWQHQHF | TGTGCCAGCAGTTTAGGGGCTACCTGGCAGCACCAGCATTTT
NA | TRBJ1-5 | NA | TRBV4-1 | CASSQEAGYQPQHF | TGCGCCAGCAGCCAAGAGGCAGGGTATCAGCCCCAGCATTTT
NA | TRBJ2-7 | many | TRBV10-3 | CAISAKEEQYF | TGTGCCATCAGCGCCAAGGAAGAGCAGTACTTC
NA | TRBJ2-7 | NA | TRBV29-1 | CSVVLAGRNSYEQYF | TGCAGCGTTGTTTTGGCAGGGCGTAACTCCTACGAGCAGTACTTC
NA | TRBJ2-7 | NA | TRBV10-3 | CAISGSPGEQYF | TGTGCCATCAGCGGGAGTCCTGGCGAGCAGTACTTC
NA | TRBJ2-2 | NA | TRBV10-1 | CASSMTGWDTGELFF | TGCGCCAGCAGTATGACAGGATGGGACACCGGGGAGCTGTTTTTT
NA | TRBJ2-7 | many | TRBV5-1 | CASSLRTVDEQYF | TGCGCCAGCAGCTTGAGGACAGTCGACGAGCAGTACTTC
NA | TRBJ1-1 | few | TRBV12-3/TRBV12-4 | CASSHRAADTEAFF | TGTGCCAGCAGCCACCGGGCCGCCGACACTGAAGCTTTCTTT
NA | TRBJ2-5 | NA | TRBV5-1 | CASSPGAREETQYF | TGCGCCAGCAGCCCGGGAGCCAGGGAGGAGACCCAGTACTTC
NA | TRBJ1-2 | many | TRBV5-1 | CASTGGNYGYTF | TGCGCCAGTACCGGGGGTAACTATGGCTACACCTTC
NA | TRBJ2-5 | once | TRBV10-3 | CAISEPEDEAETQYF | TGTGCCATCAGTGAGCCAGAGGACGAAGCGGAGACCCAGTACTTC
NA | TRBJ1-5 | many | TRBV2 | CASGQPQHF | TGTGCCAGCGGTCAGCCCCAGCATTTT
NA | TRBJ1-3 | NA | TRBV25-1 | CASSQQGGSGNTIYF | TGTGCCAGCAGTCAACAGGGAGGGTCTGGAAACACCATATATTTT
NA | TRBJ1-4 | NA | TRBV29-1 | CSPPGEKLFF | TGCAGCCCCCCAGGGGAAAAACTGTTTTTT
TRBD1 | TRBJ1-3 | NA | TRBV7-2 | CASSLDGTGAFGNTIYF | TGTGCCAGCAGCTTAGATGGGACAGGGGCTTTTGGAAACACCATATATTTT
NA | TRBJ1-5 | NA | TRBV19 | CASSPAGAPNQPQHF | TGTGCCAGTAGTCCGGCCGGGGCCCCAAATCAGCCCCAGCATTTT
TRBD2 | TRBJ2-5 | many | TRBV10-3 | CAISEVGGETQYF | TGTGCCATCAGTGAAGTGGGAGGGGAGACCCAGTACTTC
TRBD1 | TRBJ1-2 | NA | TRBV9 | CASKGQHNYDYTF | TGTGCCAGCAAGGGACAGCATAACTATGACTACACCTTC
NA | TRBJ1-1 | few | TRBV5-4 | CASSGGPREAFF | TGTGCCAGCAGCGGGGGACCGCGTGAAGCTTTCTTT
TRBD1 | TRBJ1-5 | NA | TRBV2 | CASGLGQGNQPQHF | TGTGCCAGCGGTTTAGGACAGGGCAATCAGCCCCAGCATTTT
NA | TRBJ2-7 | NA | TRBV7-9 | CAGSSGSSSYEQYF | TGTGCCGGCAGCAGCGGGTCTAGCTCCTACGAGCAGTACTTC
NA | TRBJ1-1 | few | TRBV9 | CASSPLGRGRTEAFF | TGTGCCAGCAGCCCTCTGGGGCGGGGGAGAACTGAAGCTTTCTTT
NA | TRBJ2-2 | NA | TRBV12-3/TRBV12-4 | CASSNPDIPGNTGELFF | TGTGCCAGCAGTAACCCGGACATCCCGGGGAACACCGGGGAGCTGTTTTTT
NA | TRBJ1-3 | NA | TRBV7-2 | CASSSVAAGNTIYF | TGTGCCAGCAGCTCAGTCGCGGCGGGAAACACCATATATTTT
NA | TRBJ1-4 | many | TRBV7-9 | CASSLAAGVNEKLFF | TGTGCCAGCAGCTTAGCGGCAGGGGTTAATGAAAAACTGTTTTTT
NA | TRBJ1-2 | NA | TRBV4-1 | CASSQGDSYTF | TGCGCCAGCAGCCAAGGGGACAGCTACACCTTC
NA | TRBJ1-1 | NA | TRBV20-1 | CSALRRGETEAFF | TGCAGTGCCCTCAGGAGGGGGGAGACTGAAGCTTTCTTT
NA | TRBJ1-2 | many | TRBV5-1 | CASSLEAANYGYTF | TGCGCCAGCAGCTTGGAAGCGGCTAACTATGGCTACACCTTC
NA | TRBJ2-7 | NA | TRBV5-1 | CASSMGRWNEQYF | TGCGCCAGCAGCATGGGACGGTGGAACGAGCAGTACTTC
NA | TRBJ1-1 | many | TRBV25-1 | CASSGSTGNTEAFF | TGTGCCAGCAGTGGGTCTACAGGGAACACTGAAGCTTTCTTT
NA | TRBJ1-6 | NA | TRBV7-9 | CASSLKALSSYNSPLHF | TGTGCCAGCAGCCTCAAGGCGTTGAGCTCCTATAATTCACCCCTCCACTTT
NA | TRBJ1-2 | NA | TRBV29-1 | CSVGGGIGYTF | TGCAGCGTGGGGGGGGGCATTGGCTACACCTTC
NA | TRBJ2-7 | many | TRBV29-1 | CSVEVDRAYEQYF | TGCAGCGTTGAAGTGGACAGAGCCTACGAGCAGTACTTC
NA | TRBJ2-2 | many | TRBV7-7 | CASSLQGSNTGELFF | TGTGCTAGCAGCTTACAGGGTAGCAACACCGGGGAGCTGTTTTTT
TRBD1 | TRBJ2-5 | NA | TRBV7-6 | CASSQLANRQGFTGETQYF | TGTGCCAGCAGCCAACTCGCAAATAGACAGGGTTTTACTGGAGAGACCCAGTACTTC
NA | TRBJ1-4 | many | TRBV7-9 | CASSPRRDTVLEKLFF | TGTGCCAGCAGCCCCAGGCGGGACACCGTCCTAGAAAAACTGTTTTTT
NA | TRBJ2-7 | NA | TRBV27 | CASSFGAGTEQYF | TGTGCCAGCAGTTTTGGGGCAGGGACCGAGCAGTACTTC
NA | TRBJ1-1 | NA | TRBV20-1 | CSAPPGGFSEAFF | TGCAGTGCCCCCCCCGGCGGTTTTTCTGAAGCTTTCTTT
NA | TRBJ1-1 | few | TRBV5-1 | CASSIDSLNTEAFF | TGCGCCAGCAGCATAGACAGCCTGAACACTGAAGCTTTCTTT
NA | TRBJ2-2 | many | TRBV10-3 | CAIRGTLLNTGELFF | TGTGCCATCAGAGGGACACTTCTCAACACCGGGGAGCTGTTTTTT
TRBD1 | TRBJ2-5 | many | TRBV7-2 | CASSILGQIQETQYF | TGTGCCAGCAGCATTCTGGGACAGATCCAAGAGACCCAGTACTTC
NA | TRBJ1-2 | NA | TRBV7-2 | CASSLRDTDYGYTF | TGTGCCAGCAGCTTAAGGGACACCGACTATGGCTACACCTTC
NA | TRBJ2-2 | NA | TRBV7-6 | CASSPVQGTGELFF | TGTGCCAGCAGCCCGGTCCAGGGCACCGGGGAGCTGTTTTTT
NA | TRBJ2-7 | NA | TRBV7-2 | CASSLSRYSYEQYF | TGTGCCAGCAGCTTATCCCGATACTCCTACGAGCAGTACTTC
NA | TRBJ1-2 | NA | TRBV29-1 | CSVEDSGFYGYTF | TGCAGCGTTGAAGATTCCGGGTTTTATGGCTACACCTTC
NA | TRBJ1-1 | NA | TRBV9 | CASSPRGVGTEAFF | TGTGCCAGCAGCCCCCGCGGCGTGGGCACTGAAGCTTTCTTT
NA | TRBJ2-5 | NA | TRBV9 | CASSVEGGMETQYF | TGTGCCAGCAGCGTAGAAGGAGGGATGGAGACCCAGTACTTC
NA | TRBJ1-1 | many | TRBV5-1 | CASSLGPSNTEAFF | TGCGCCAGCAGCTTGGGCCCGTCGAACACTGAAGCTTTCTTT
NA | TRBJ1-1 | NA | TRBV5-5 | CASSLEAHTEAFF | TGTGCCAGCAGCTTGGAGGCACACACTGAAGCTTTCTTT
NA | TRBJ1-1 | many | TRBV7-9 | CASTLPRNTEAFF | TGTGCCAGCACCTTACCCCGGAACACTGAAGCTTTCTTT
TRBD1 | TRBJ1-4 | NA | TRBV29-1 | CSATRQGTEKLFF | TGCAGCGCCACGCGACAGGGCACCGAAAAACTGTTTTTT
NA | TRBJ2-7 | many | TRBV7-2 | CASSSSGADYEQYF | TGTGCCAGCAGCTCCTCGGGGGCGGACTACGAGCAGTACTTC
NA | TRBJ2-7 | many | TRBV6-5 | CASTDSYEQYF | TGTGCCAGCACGGACTCCTACGAGCAGTACTTC